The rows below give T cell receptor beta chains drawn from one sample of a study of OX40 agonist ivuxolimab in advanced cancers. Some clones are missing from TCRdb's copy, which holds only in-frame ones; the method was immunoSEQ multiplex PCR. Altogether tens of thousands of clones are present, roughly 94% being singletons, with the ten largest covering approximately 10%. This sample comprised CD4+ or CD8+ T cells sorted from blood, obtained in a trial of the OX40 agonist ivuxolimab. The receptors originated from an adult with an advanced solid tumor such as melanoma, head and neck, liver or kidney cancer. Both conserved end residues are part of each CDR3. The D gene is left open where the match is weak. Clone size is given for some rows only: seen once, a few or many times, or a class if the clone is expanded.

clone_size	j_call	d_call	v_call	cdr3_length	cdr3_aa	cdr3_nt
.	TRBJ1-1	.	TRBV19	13	CASSIIFGTEAFF	TGTGCCAGTAGTATAATTTTTGGCACTGAAGCTTTCTTT
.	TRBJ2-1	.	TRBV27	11	CASSLRGEQFF	TGTGCCAGCAGTTTACGGGGTGAGCAGTTCTTC
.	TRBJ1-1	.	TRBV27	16	CASSNDLGRGNTEAFF	TGTGCCAGCTCGAACGACCTCGGACGGGGGAACACTGAAGCTTTCTTT
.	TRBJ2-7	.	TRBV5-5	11	CASSYSYEQYF	TGTGCCAGCAGCTACTCCTACGAGCAGTACTTC
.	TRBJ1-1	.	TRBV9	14	CASSVDGVNTEAFF	TGTGCCAGCAGCGTAGATGGGGTGAACACTGAAGCTTTCTTT
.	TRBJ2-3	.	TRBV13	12	CASSLGRDTQYF	TGTGCCAGCAGCTTAGGCAGAGATACGCAGTATTTT
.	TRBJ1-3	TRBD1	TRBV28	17	CASRPPAWTGKGNTIYF	TGTGCCAGCAGACCACCCGCCTGGACAGGGAAAGGGAACACCATATATTTT
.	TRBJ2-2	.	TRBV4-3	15	CASSQEGQTGGELFF	TGCGCCAGCAGCCAAGAAGGCCAGACTGGGGGGGAGCTGTTTTTT
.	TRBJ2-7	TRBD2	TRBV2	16	CASSEGLAGLNYEQYF	TGTGCCAGCAGTGAGGGACTAGCGGGACTTAACTACGAGCAGTACTTC
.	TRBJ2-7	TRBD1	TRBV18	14	CASSSRDRAYEQYF	TGTGCCAGCTCGTCCCGAGACAGGGCCTACGAGCAGTACTTC
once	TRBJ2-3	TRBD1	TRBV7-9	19	CASSLGWGRQGEGADTQYF	TGTGCCAGCAGCTTAGGATGGGGGCGACAGGGGGAAGGCGCAGATACGCAGTATTTT
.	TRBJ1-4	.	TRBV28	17	CASSLSPGLRANEKLFF	TGTGCCAGCAGTTTATCTCCAGGGTTACGGGCTAATGAAAAACTGTTTTTT
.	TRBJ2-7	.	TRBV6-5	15	CASSGHRGSSYEQYF	TGTGCCAGCAGTGGTCACCGGGGTAGCTCCTACGAGCAGTACTTC
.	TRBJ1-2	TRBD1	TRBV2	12	CASSRGTGYYTF	TGTGCCAGCAGCAGGGGGACAGGGTACTACACCTTC
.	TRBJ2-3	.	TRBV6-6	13	CASSLWSTDTQYF	TGTGCCAGCAGTTTATGGAGCACAGATACGCAGTATTTT
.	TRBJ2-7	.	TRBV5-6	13	CASTDRMDYEQYF	TGTGCCAGCACGGACAGAATGGACTACGAGCAGTACTTC
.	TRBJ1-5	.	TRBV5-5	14	CASRKSWVGQPQHF	TGTGCCAGCAGGAAATCATGGGTCGGTCAGCCCCAGCATTTT
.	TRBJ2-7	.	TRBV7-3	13	CASSLNDAYEQYF	TGTGCCAGCAGCTTAAACGATGCGTACGAGCAGTACTTC
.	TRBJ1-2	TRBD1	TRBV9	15	CASSPRTGLNYGYTF	TGTGCCAGCAGCCCTCGGACAGGGTTGAACTATGGCTACACCTTC
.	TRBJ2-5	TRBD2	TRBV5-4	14	CASSPREGQETQYF	TGTGCCAGCAGCCCCCGGGAGGGCCAAGAGACCCAGTACTTC
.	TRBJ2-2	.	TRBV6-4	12	CASTSPAGELFF	TGTGCCAGCACCTCGCCAGCTGGGGAGCTGTTTTTT
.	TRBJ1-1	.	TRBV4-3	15	CASSQDSTGSTEAFF	TGCGCCAGCAGCCAAGATAGTACAGGGTCCACTGAAGCTTTCTTT
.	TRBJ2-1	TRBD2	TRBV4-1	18	CASTLRAGAPPLYNEQFF	TGCGCCAGCACCCTCCGAGCGGGAGCCCCCCCTTTATACAATGAGCAGTTCTTC
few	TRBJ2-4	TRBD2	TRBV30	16	CAWSVLAGGLRNIQYF	TGTGCCTGGAGTGTACTAGCGGGGGGGCTGAGAAACATTCAGTACTTC
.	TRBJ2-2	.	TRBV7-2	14	CASSSRAYTGELFF	TGTGCCAGCAGCTCCCGGGCCTACACCGGGGAGCTGTTTTTT
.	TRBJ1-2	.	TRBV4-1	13	CASSRRGNYGYTF	TGCGCCAGCAGCCGGCGGGGAAACTATGGCTACACCTTC
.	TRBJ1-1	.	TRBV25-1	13	CATRTVDNTEAFF	TGTGCCACGAGGACGGTCGATAACACTGAAGCTTTCTTT
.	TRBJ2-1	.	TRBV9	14	CASSVALAAYEQFF	TGTGCCAGCAGCGTAGCACTAGCTGCCTATGAGCAGTTCTTC
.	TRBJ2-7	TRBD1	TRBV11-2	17	CASSLAPSGTGTYEQYF	TGTGCCAGCAGCTTAGCTCCCAGCGGGACAGGGACCTACGAGCAGTACTTC
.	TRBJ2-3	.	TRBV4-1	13	CASSQVLTDTQYF	TGCGCCAGCAGCCAGGTCCTAACAGATACGCAGTATTTT
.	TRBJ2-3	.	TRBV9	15	CASSVAGSSADTQYF	TGTGCCAGCAGCGTAGCTGGTAGCTCGGCAGATACGCAGTATTTT
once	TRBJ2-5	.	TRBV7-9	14	CASSTGDSQETQYF	TGTGCCAGCAGCACCGGCGACAGCCAAGAGACCCAGTACTTC
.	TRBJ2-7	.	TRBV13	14	CASSLWGPPYEQYF	TGTGCCAGCAGCTTATGGGGTCCTCCCTACGAGCAGTACTTC
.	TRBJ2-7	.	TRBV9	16	CASSALAAAISYEQYF	TGTGCCAGCAGCGCCCTGGCCGCTGCTATATCCTACGAGCAGTACTTC
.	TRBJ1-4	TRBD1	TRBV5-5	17	CASSLGTGGPANEKLFF	TGTGCCAGCAGCTTGGGGACAGGGGGTCCGGCTAATGAAAAACTGTTTTTT
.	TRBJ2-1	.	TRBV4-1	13	CASSFARGNEQFF	TGCGCCAGCAGCTTTGCCCGGGGCAATGAGCAGTTCTTC
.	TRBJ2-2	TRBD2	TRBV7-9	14	CASSLAGGTGELFF	TGTGCCAGCAGCCTAGCGGGAGGTACCGGGGAGCTGTTTTTT
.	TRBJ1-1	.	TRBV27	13	CASGQTLNTEAFF	TGTGCCAGCGGACAGACCTTGAACACTGAAGCTTTCTTT
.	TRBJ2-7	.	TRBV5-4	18	CASNDLGTGHRPSYEQYF	TGTGCCAGCAACGACCTGGGTACGGGACATCGGCCCTCCTACGAGCAGTACTTC
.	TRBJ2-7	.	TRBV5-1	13	CASSLGDHGEQYF	TGCGCCAGCAGCCTTGGGGATCACGGGGAGCAGTACTTC
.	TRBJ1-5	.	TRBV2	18	CASSEFFGGAESNQPQHF	TGTGCCAGCAGTGAATTCTTTGGGGGGGCCGAAAGCAATCAGCCCCAGCATTTT
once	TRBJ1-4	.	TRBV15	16	CATSRARGVTNEKLFF	TGTGCCACCAGCAGAGCCCGGGGGGTAACTAATGAAAAACTGTTTTTT
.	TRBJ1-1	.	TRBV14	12	CASSHPLTEAFF	TGTGCCAGCAGCCACCCGCTCACTGAAGCTTTCTTT